The T cell receptor beta chain described here comes from a study of blood T cell repertoires in COVID-19 (TCRdb year 2020). A note on the overall study: Samples covering the acute and convalescent phases of COVID-19 were provided by collaborators in the United States, Italy and Spain. Subjects who had been exposed to COVID-19, were actively infected with it, or had recovered from it provided the deeply sampled blood TCRbeta repertoires that made up the dataset. The prospective study material was composed of cDNA or gDNA derived from T cells, B-cell-depleted T cells, or PBMCs. Samples were obtained from the ongoing ImmuneRACE study (first 160 participants) and from some 1,200 subjects provided by 6 global collaborators. Sample metadata almost always included a de-identified subject ID, COVID-19 status, age in years and sex. Where available, HLA class I and class II types were taken from metadata supplied by the sample provider and were not determined by assay-based typing. The repertoires were released in a freely available public database meant as a resource for research on the immune response to SARS-CoV-2. Summary of the overall study and its limitations: Clinical and demographic metadata were provided uncurated, with the amount varying by source and participant.

For this clone: No cognate antigen has been identified for it. The record has no base qualities; no much larger clone is one base away.

The immunoSEQ Assay, a bias-controlled multiplex PCR, was used to amplify TCRbeta CDR3 regions from genomic DNA. For the original study's pipeline: Within the assay, amplification of reference gene primers was used to estimate how many nucleated cells each sample contained. To quantify the absolute abundance of each unique TCRbeta CDR3 rearrangement, sequence reads were collapsed and filtered. For each sample, productive Simpson clonality was calculated as the square root of Simpson's diversity index over productive rearrangements. TCRdb's version of the immuneACCESS table is confined to in-frame rearrangements and falls short of the full clone set. An unresolved V gene accounts for under half of the shortfall where checked; the remainder is of unknown origin. V and J calls and clone size are given by that table; D and trimming were obtained from the DNA. A total of about 220,000 clones appear in this sample, roughly 85% of them only once. The ten largest clones add up to about 2.5% of the sample.

V is reduced by 1 base and J by 7 bases, leaving a spacing of 14 bases between them. The germline V gene encodes CDR1 MGHRA and CDR2 YSYEKL. From the cysteine up to the phenylalanine, the CDR3 has a length of 16 residues. Kept here is only the CDR3 DNA, which spans 48 bases and is read in frame from base 1. One collaborating source in Seattle enrolled patients during active infection and followed them longitudinally through the course of disease. The collaborating institutions used their own protocols to collect whole blood in K2EDTA tubes. For TCRbeta analysis, collaborators shipped samples in one of three forms: frozen whole blood, isolated PBMCs, or DNA extracted from either of those sample types.

The sample comprised peripheral blood. The origin of this receptor is a woman in her sixties or seventies with COVID-19, enrolled during active disease. The chain employs TRBV4-1 and TRBJ1-6; no D gene call is confident. The CDR3 corresponds to CASSQGVVLANSPLHF. The DNA sequence is as follows: TGCGCCAGCAGCCAAGGGGTGGTTTTAGCCAATTCACCCCTCCACTTT.